This TCR beta chain was identified in a study of monozygotic twins with inflammatory bowel disease. General study points: The co-twins with IBD showed lower TCRbeta diversity (inverse Simpson) than their healthy siblings.

In terms of frequency, this clonotype is medium-sized. Its specificity is unknown. Each TCR library consumed about 4,000 ng of total RNA. TCRdb reprocessed the 5' RACE reads and keeps a single row for each CDR3 protein, giving no DNA. The sample includes around 47,000 distinct CDR3 sequences. Donors each contributed one blood sample measuring about 2.5 ml. The CDR3 is 14 residues long. What was sequenced was blood. The J gene is TRBJ2-1, the V gene TRBV12-3 or TRBV12-4. The sequence was obtained from a human donor with ulcerative colitis or Crohn's disease, or a healthy co-twin of an affected twin (not recorded which). CDR3 loop: CASSLSGGVNEQFF.